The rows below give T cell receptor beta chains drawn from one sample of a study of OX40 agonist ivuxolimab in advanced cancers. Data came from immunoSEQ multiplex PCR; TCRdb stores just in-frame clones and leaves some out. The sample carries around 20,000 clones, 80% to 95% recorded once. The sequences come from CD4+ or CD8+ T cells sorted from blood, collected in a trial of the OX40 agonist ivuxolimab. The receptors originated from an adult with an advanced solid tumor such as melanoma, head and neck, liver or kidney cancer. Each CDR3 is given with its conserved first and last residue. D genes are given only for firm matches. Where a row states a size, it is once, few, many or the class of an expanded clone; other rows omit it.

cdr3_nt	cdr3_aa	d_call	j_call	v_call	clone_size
TGTGCTAGTGGACTAGGAATCCAAGAGACCCAGTACTTC	CASGLGIQETQYF	NA	TRBJ2-5	TRBV12-5	once
TGTGCCAGCAGCGTAGGGGGGGTTAATGAAAAACTGTTTTTT	CASSVGGVNEKLFF	NA	TRBJ1-4	TRBV9	NA
TGTGCCAGCAGAAGCGGTACCGGGATTCAGCCCCAGCATTTT	CASRSGTGIQPQHF	NA	TRBJ1-5	TRBV6-5	NA
TGCGCCAGCAGCTTCCGGACAGGGTGGGATGAGCAGTTCTTC	CASSFRTGWDEQFF	TRBD1	TRBJ2-1	TRBV5-1	once
TGCAGCGTTGAAGATGGCGGGGGGCAGAACGAGCAGTACTTC	CSVEDGGGQNEQYF	TRBD2	TRBJ2-7	TRBV29-1	once
TGCGCCAGCAGCATAGCCCAAGCGGGAGAGATTTACAATGAGCAGTTCTTC	CASSIAQAGEIYNEQFF	TRBD2	TRBJ2-1	TRBV5-1	NA
TGCGCCAGCAGCTCGGAGGGCGGGAGTGTTTACGAGCAGTACTTC	CASSSEGGSVYEQYF	TRBD2	TRBJ2-7	TRBV5-1	NA
TGCAGCACCTTCCTTCCCGGCGGACAGGGCAGCTCCTACGAGCAGTACTTC	CSTFLPGGQGSSYEQYF	TRBD1	TRBJ2-7	TRBV29-1	NA
TGTGCCAGCAGTTTATATATTACAGGGGACTCCTACGAGCAGTACTTC	CASSLYITGDSYEQYF	TRBD1	TRBJ2-7	TRBV28	NA
TGTGCCAGCAGGGGAGTGAGTTTCACAGATACGCAGTATTTT	CASRGVSFTDTQYF	NA	TRBJ2-3	TRBV6-1	NA
TGTGCCAGCAGCTTAAATTACAATGAGCAGTTCTTC	CASSLNYNEQFF	NA	TRBJ2-1	TRBV7-2	NA
TGTGCCAGCAGCCCCAGGGTGTTGTCCTACGAGCAGTACTTC	CASSPRVLSYEQYF	NA	TRBJ2-7	TRBV27	NA
TGTGCCAGCAGCCTAGACAGGGGCGAGCAGTACTTC	CASSLDRGEQYF	TRBD1	TRBJ2-7	TRBV14	NA
TGTGCCAGCAGCCAAGATACAGACTCCTACAATGAGCAGTTCTTC	CASSQDTDSYNEQFF	NA	TRBJ2-1	TRBV4-2	once
TGTGCCAGCAGCTTAGCCCCAGGGTTGAATGAGCAGTACTTC	CASSLAPGLNEQYF	NA	TRBJ2-7	TRBV7-9	NA
TGTGCCAGCAGCCAAGATACTAGCGGGGCAAGGAATGAGCAGTTCTTC	CASSQDTSGARNEQFF	TRBD2	TRBJ2-1	TRBV14	NA
TGTGCCAGCAGCTTGGCTACAGGGGGTTACGAGCAGTACTTC	CASSLATGGYEQYF	TRBD1	TRBJ2-7	TRBV5-8	NA
TGTGCCAGCAGCCCGGACCAGGGCGATGAGCAGTTCTTC	CASSPDQGDEQFF	NA	TRBJ2-1	TRBV27	NA
TGTGCCAGCATATTATTTTGGAGTCCTAGCGTCAGCTCCTACAATGAGCAGTTCTTC	CASILFWSPSVSSYNEQFF	NA	TRBJ2-1	TRBV7-2	NA
TGTGCCAGCAGCCCTGGGACTAGCGGGAGGGATGTCAATCAGTACTTC	CASSPGTSGRDVNQYF	TRBD2	TRBJ2-4	TRBV11-3	NA
TGTGCCAGCAGCGAAGTGGGGACCTCCTATAATTCACCCCTCCACTTT	CASSEVGTSYNSPLHF	NA	TRBJ1-6	TRBV9	NA
TGTGCCAGCAGCTTGATCAAATCCTCTAGCAATCAGCCCCAGCATTTT	CASSLIKSSSNQPQHF	NA	TRBJ1-5	TRBV5-8	once
TGTGCCAGCAGCGTCCCAGGGGACTACAATGAGCAGTTCTTC	CASSVPGDYNEQFF	NA	TRBJ2-1	TRBV9	few
TGTGCCAGCAGCGTAGGTAGCGGGAGCAGCACAGATACGCAGTATTTT	CASSVGSGSSTDTQYF	TRBD2	TRBJ2-3	TRBV9	once
TGTGCCAGCAGTTCCGAGACTGAATCCGGGGAGCTGTTTTTT	CASSSETESGELFF	NA	TRBJ2-2	TRBV6-5	few
TGTGCCAGCAGCTCCTTTGGGACAGGGGGACTTAGCAATCAGCCCCAGCATTTT	CASSSFGTGGLSNQPQHF	TRBD1	TRBJ1-5	TRBV28	NA
TGTGCCAGCAGTGCTAGGACTAGCGGACTAAATGAGCAGTTCTTC	CASSARTSGLNEQFF	TRBD2	TRBJ2-1	TRBV2	NA
TGTGCCAGCAGTGAGGACGGCTACAATGAGCAGTTCTTC	CASSEDGYNEQFF	NA	TRBJ2-1	TRBV2	NA